These 15 T cell receptor beta chains came from one sample sequenced in a study of blood T cells in healthy people across ages (dated by TCRdb to the mid-2010s). Library prep was done by 5' RACE. Sequencing instrument: Illumina HiSeq 2500. A second 7 to 11 cycle PCR used a sample-barcoded 5' primer and a J-beta primer mix. TCRdb trimmed the raw reads at Q25, called clones with MiXCR and kept productive beta chains. Under each unique CDR3 protein, matching rows form one entry showing the most common genes and DNA. This sample holds 590,000 or so distinct CDR3 sequences; roughly 31% were observed only once. The ten largest make up 15% to 18% of the sample. The sequenced material came from blood. The receptors stem from an elderly woman in good health.

In the case of this clonotype: Its ends do not fully match the called genes, so a read error is possible. The V gene is TRBV7-2, the J gene TRBJ2-2; the D call may be TRBD1 or TRBD2 (6 bases each). CDR1 and CDR2 from the germline V gene are SGHTA and FQGNSA. The CDR3 is made up of 15 amino acids. CDR3 coding DNA: TGTGCCAGTAGCCCCCGGTGGGGGGCAAACGGGGAGCGGTTTTTT. It specifies CASSPRWGANGERFF.

This clonotype was observed many times. The chain combines TRBV12-3 or TRBV12-4 with TRBJ1-5; D is undetermined. This CDR3 is built from 15 residues. Trimming cost V 6 bases and J 1 base, with 13 bases left between them. The CDR3 is CASSPDGRSNQPQHF. The DNA for the CDR3 is TGTGCCAGCAGCCCGGACGGACGAAGCAATCAGCCCCAGCATTTT.

This clonotype showed up many times. This rearrangement joins TRBV20-1 to TRBJ1-5; no firm D call. The length of the CDR3 is 12 residues. The germline gives CDR1 DFQATT, CDR2 SNEGSKA (reference sequence). The V end lost 6 bases, the J end lost 5 bases, and 11 bases lay between the germline ends. In DNA, the CDR3 is TGCAGTGCGCAGGACCGTTATCAGCCCCAGCATTTT. Its protein is CSAQDRYQPQHF.

The chain has TRBV27 and TRBJ1-4; 10 bases are shared with TRBD1. The V and J ends lost 2 bases and 1 base, in that order; junction bases with no gene match: 1. Germline V gene data show CDR1 as MNHEY and CDR2 as SMNVEV (reference sequence). The CDR3 runs to 16 residues. The CDR3: CASSLGTGVTNEKLFF. The CDR3 coding sequence is TGTGCCAGCAGTTTAGGGACAGGGGTAACTAATGAAAAACTGTTTTTT.

The rearrangement uses TRBV20-1 and TRBJ1-3, with D unclear. Trimming removed 5 bases from V and 0 bases from J, with 11 bases in between. CDR3 length: 14 amino acids. The germline CDR1 and CDR2 sequences are DFQATT and SNEGSKA (reference sequence). The DNA of the CDR3 is TGCAGTGCTCGAGGCGCAGACTCTGGAAACACCATATATTTT. Its translation is CSARGADSGNTIYF.

In its sample, this clonotype was seen many times. The V call is TRBV6-6, the J call TRBJ2-5, with a possible D match to TRBD1 (6 bases). Trimming removed 10 bases at V and 3 bases at J, with 12 bases between. From germline, CDR1 is MNHNY and CDR2 SVGAGI (reference sequence). The CDR3 consists of 12 residues. CDR3 sequence reads: CATGTPKETQYF. The DNA of the CDR3 is TGTGCCACCGGGACACCGAAAGAGACCCAGTACTTC.

V gene TRBV7-2 combines with J gene TRBJ2-1; D may be TRBD2 (7 bases). CDR1 and CDR2 (germline): SGHTA, FQGNSA. Trimming left V 1 base short and J 7 bases short, with 14 bases between. This CDR3 is built from 15 residues. The CDR3 region is CASSLVGGGWNEQFF. As DNA, the CDR3 is TGTGCCAGCAGCTTAGTGGGCGGGGGCTGGAATGAGCAGTTCTTC.

At least ten counts were recorded for this clonotype. The chain has TRBV30 and TRBJ2-5; 9 bases align to TRBD2. Germline V CDR1 and CDR2: GTSNPN, SVGIG (reference sequence). This CDR3 is 16 amino acids long. V lost 4 bases, J lost 1 base, and 10 bases stayed unmatched. The CDR3 nucleotides read TGTGCCTGGAATCTAGGAATAGCGGGGGCCCAAGAGACCCAGTACTTC. Protein product: CAWNLGIAGAQETQYF.

The sample holds a few counts of this clonotype. The chain recombines TRBV3-1 with TRBJ2-7, with 9 bases identical to TRBD2. The CDR3 contains 15 residues. Looked up from germline, CDR1 is LGHDT and CDR2 is YNNKEL (reference sequence). With V trimmed by 0 bases and J by 10 bases, 10 bases remained unmatched. The CDR3 DNA follows: TGTGCCAGCAGCCAAGATCTCATTCCTAGCGGGGTCCAGTACTTC. It encodes CASSQDLIPSGVQYF.

There are a few counts of this clonotype. This sequence joins TRBV29-1 and TRBJ2-6; D gene unclear. Germline values: CDR1 SQVTM, CDR2 ANQGSEA. The CDR3 length is 13 residues. Trimming removed 3 bases at V and 0 bases at J, with 3 bases between. The CDR3 nucleotides read TGCAGCGTTGACAACTCTGGGGCCAACGTCCTGACTTTC. Its protein product is CSVDNSGANVLTF. Drawing the rest from reference TRBV29-1 and TRBJ2-6, the complete variable domain is SAVISQKPSRDICQRGTSLTIQCQVDSQVTMMFWYRQQPGQSLTLIATANQGSEATYESGFVIDKFPISRPNLTFSTLTVSNMSPEDSSIYLCSVDNSGANVLTFGAGSRLTVL.

This clonotype was picked up many times. This sequence joins TRBV20-1 and TRBJ2-3; 10 bases map to TRBD2. The CDR3 contains 16 residues. The V gene's germline CDR1 is DFQATT and CDR2 SNEGSKA (reference sequence). The trim removed 3 bases at V and 2 bases at J, leaving 8 bases unmatched. The CDR3 DNA is TGCAGTGCTAGGGGGGGGCTAGCGGGGGACACAGATACGCAGTATTTT. Its protein product is CSARGGLAGDTDTQYF.

V gene TRBV7-2 combines with J gene TRBJ2-3, with 9 bases identical to TRBD2. With V trimmed by 3 bases and J by 6 bases, 7 bases remained unmatched. The CDR3 is 15 amino acids. Germline assignment: CDR1 SGHTA and CDR2 FQGNSA. CDR3 DNA sequence: TGTGCCAGCAGCTTCCTAGCGGGGACCAGCGATACGCAGTATTTT. Translation: CASSFLAGTSDTQYF.

The CDR3 sequence is CASSLGTGTEKLFF. The CDR3 DNA sequence: TGTGCCAGCAGCCTCGGGACAGGAACCGAAAAACTGTTTTTT. The V call is TRBV6-2 or TRBV6-3, the J call TRBJ1-4, with 8 nucleotides matching TRBD1. The CDR3 is 14 amino acids. Germline V gene lookup returns CDR1 MNHEY and CDR2 SVGEGT. The V segment lost 6 bases and the J segment 8 bases; nucleotides outside the gene matches: 8.

This clonotype has at least ten counts. The chain employs TRBV7-8 and TRBJ1-2; D not certain. This CDR3 has 15 amino acids. The V and J ends lost 5 bases and 4 bases respectively, with 17 bases between them. Germline V gene data show CDR1 as SGHVS and CDR2 as FQNEAQ. CDR3 nucleotides: TGTGCCAGCAGCCCCGGAGGGCGGAGCACCTATGGCTACACCTTC. It specifies CASSPGGRSTYGYTF.

This clonotype was recorded many times. The rearrangement links TRBV6-2 or TRBV6-3 to TRBJ2-5; D might be TRBD1 (5 bases). This CDR3 is built from 16 residues. With 2 bases removed from V and 2 bases from J, the gap between germline ends came to 15 bases. Per germline, CDR1 MNHEY and CDR2 SVGEGT. In nucleotides, the CDR3 is TGTGCCAGCAGTTACGTCCGGGTCAGGGAACAAGAGACCCAGTACTTC. Protein sequence: CASSYVRVREQETQYF.